The rows below give T cell receptor beta chains drawn from one sample of a study of blood T cell repertoires in COVID-19. Only in-frame clones appear in the TCRdb table, and some are missing; sequencing was by immunoSEQ multiplex PCR. The data contain some 490,000 clones, approximately 86% of them singletons. Sequenced material: PBMCs or T cells enriched from blood (not recorded which). The source is a woman aged 60-75 years who had recovered from COVID-19. Both conserved end residues are part of each CDR3. D genes are given only for firm matches. Clone size is shown for a subset of rows, as once, few, many or a class of expanded clone.

CDR3nt: TGCAGTGCTAGGACAGTGGAAGGCTACACCTTC
CDR3aa: CSARTVEGYTF
len: 11
v_gene: TRBV20-1
d_gene: -
j_gene: TRBJ1-2
abundance: -

CDR3nt: TGTGCCAGCAGCCAGGGCGGGGGTACGCAGTATTTT
CDR3aa: CASSQGGGTQYF
len: 12
v_gene: TRBV9
d_gene: TRBD2
j_gene: TRBJ2-3
abundance: -

CDR3nt: TGTGCCAGCAGCTTAAGGCGGACAGACAATTCACCCCTCCACTTT
CDR3aa: CASSLRRTDNSPLHF
len: 15
v_gene: TRBV5-6
d_gene: -
j_gene: TRBJ1-6
abundance: -

CDR3nt: TGCAGCGTTGCAGGGACACCCTACGAGCAGTACTTC
CDR3aa: CSVAGTPYEQYF
len: 12
v_gene: TRBV29-1
d_gene: -
j_gene: TRBJ2-7
abundance: -

CDR3nt: TGCAGCGTTGCGGACAGGGTTGTTGGCTACACCTTC
CDR3aa: CSVADRVVGYTF
len: 12
v_gene: TRBV29-1
d_gene: TRBD1
j_gene: TRBJ1-2
abundance: -

CDR3nt: TGTGCCAGCAGCCAAGACGGGGGTTTAGTTCTTTCTGGAAACACCATATATTTT
CDR3aa: CASSQDGGLVLSGNTIYF
len: 18
v_gene: TRBV3-1/TRBV3-2
d_gene: -
j_gene: TRBJ1-3
abundance: -

CDR3nt: TGTGCCAGCTCACCTCCTTACTACAGGGGCGGCTACACCTTC
CDR3aa: CASSPPYYRGGYTF
len: 14
v_gene: TRBV18
d_gene: TRBD1
j_gene: TRBJ1-2
abundance: -

CDR3nt: TGTGCCAGCAGCCCGGGGACAGGTCTCGAGCAGTACTTC
CDR3aa: CASSPGTGLEQYF
len: 13
v_gene: TRBV3-1/TRBV3-2
d_gene: TRBD1
j_gene: TRBJ2-7
abundance: once

CDR3nt: TGTGCCAGTAGTAACGGGGGGCAAAATTCACCCCTCCACTTT
CDR3aa: CASSNGGQNSPLHF
len: 14
v_gene: TRBV19
d_gene: -
j_gene: TRBJ1-6
abundance: -

CDR3nt: TGCGCCAGCAGTGAAATATTTAGTTCAGGGACCCAGTACTTC
CDR3aa: CASSEIFSSGTQYF
len: 14
v_gene: TRBV10-2
d_gene: -
j_gene: TRBJ2-5
abundance: -

CDR3nt: TGTGCCAGCAGCCACCGGACAGGGCGAGGCTACACCTTC
CDR3aa: CASSHRTGRGYTF
len: 13
v_gene: TRBV5-4
d_gene: TRBD1
j_gene: TRBJ1-2
abundance: -

CDR3nt: TGCGCCAGCAGCGAGAAGACAGGGGCTAACTATGGCTACACCTTC
CDR3aa: CASSEKTGANYGYTF
len: 15
v_gene: TRBV5-1
d_gene: TRBD1
j_gene: TRBJ1-2
abundance: -

CDR3nt: TGTGCCAGTAGTCTCAGGGGGGACGGGGCCAACGTCCTGACTTTC
CDR3aa: CASSLRGDGANVLTF
len: 15
v_gene: TRBV19
d_gene: -
j_gene: TRBJ2-6
abundance: -

CDR3nt: TGCGCCAGCAGCCGCCTAGGGGGCGGGCTGACTGAAGCTTTCTTT
CDR3aa: CASSRLGGGLTEAFF
len: 15
v_gene: TRBV5-1
d_gene: TRBD1
j_gene: TRBJ1-1
abundance: once

CDR3nt: TGTGCCAGCAGTGAGGTCCGAGGCACTGAAGCTTTCTTT
CDR3aa: CASSEVRGTEAFF
len: 13
v_gene: TRBV6-1
d_gene: -
j_gene: TRBJ1-1
abundance: -

CDR3nt: TGTGCCAGCAGTTTCTTCACCGGGGGTGGCTACACCTTC
CDR3aa: CASSFFTGGGYTF
len: 13
v_gene: TRBV12-3/TRBV12-4
d_gene: -
j_gene: TRBJ1-2
abundance: few

CDR3nt: TGTGCCAGCAGCTCGCCTGGGACTAGGACAGAGACCCAGTACTTC
CDR3aa: CASSSPGTRTETQYF
len: 15
v_gene: TRBV5-4
d_gene: TRBD2
j_gene: TRBJ2-5
abundance: -